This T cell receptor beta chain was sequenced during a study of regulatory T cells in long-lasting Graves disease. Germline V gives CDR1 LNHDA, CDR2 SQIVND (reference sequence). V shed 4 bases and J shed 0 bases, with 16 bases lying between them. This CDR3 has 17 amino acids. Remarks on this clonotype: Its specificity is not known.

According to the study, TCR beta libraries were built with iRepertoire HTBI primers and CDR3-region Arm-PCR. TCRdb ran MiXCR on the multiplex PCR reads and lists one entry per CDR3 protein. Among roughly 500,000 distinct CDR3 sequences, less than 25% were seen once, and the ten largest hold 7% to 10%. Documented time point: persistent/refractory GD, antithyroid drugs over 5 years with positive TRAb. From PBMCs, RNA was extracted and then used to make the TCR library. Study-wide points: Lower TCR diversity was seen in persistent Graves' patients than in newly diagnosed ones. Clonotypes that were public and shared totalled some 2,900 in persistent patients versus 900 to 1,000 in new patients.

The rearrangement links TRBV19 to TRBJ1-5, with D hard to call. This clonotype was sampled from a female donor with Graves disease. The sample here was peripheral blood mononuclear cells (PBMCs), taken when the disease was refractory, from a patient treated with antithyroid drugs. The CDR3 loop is CASSTPVHRYSNQPQHF. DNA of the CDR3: TGTGCCAGTAGTACCCCGGTACACAGATATAGCAATCAGCCCCAGCATTTT.